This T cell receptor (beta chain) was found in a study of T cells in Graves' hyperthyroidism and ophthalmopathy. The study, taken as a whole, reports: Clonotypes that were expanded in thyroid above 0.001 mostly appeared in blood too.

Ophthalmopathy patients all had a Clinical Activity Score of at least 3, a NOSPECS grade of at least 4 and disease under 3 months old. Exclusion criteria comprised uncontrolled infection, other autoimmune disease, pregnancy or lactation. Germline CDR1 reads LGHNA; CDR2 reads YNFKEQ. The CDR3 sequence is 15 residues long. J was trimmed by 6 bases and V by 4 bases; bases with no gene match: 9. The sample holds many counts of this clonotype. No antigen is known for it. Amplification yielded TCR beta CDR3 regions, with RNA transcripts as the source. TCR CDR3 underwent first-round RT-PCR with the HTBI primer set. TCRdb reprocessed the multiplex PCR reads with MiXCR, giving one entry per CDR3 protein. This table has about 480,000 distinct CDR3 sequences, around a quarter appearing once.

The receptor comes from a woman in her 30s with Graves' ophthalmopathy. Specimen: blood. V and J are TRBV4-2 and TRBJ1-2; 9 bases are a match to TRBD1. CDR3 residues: CASSRGTGPGDGYTF. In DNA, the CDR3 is TGTGCCAGCAGCCGGGGGACAGGGCCTGGGGATGGCTACACCTTC.